The next 29 T cell receptor beta chains were all read from a single sample in a study of blood T cells in healthy people across ages (dated by TCRdb to between 2015 and 2017). The library was prepared using 5' RACE. The sequencer listed for this sample is Illumina HiSeq 2500. The second PCR ran for about 6 to 12 cycles and used a J-beta primer mix along with a sample-barcoded 5' primer. TCRdb redid the processing of the public reads, applying fastp at Q25 and MiXCR, and retained in-frame beta chains. Each record represents a unique CDR3 protein, reported with the most common genes and DNA among its rows. Within this sample are about 1 million distinct CDR3 sequences, with 45% of them counted one time only. About 20% of the sample is held by the ten biggest clonotypes. The source material was blood. Receptor source: a woman aged 60-75 years in good health.

This clonotype was observed a handful of times. The chain is built from TRBV10-3 and TRBJ2-1, with TRBD2 matching 8 bases. CDR3 length: 13 amino acids. Germline V CDR1 and CDR2: ENHRY, SYGVKD. The V segment lost 7 bases and the J segment 5 bases; nucleotides outside the gene matches: 4. The CDR3 nucleotides read TGTGCCATCACTTCGGGACTAGACAATGAGCAGTTCTTC. Amino acids: CAITSGLDNEQFF.

This clonotype came up many times. V is TRBV20-1 and J is TRBJ2-7, with 7 bases lining up with TRBD2. This CDR3 spans 15 amino acids. The V segment lost 0 bases and the J segment 0 bases; nucleotides outside the gene matches: 5. The V gene's germline CDR1 is DFQATT and CDR2 SNEGSKA (reference sequence). In DNA form, the CDR3 reads TGCAGTGCTAGAGATAAGGGGACTAACTCCTACGAGCAGTACTTC. It specifies CSARDKGTNSYEQYF.

The J gene is TRBJ1-5, the V gene TRBV29-1; maybe TRBD1 (6 bases). From germline, CDR1 is SQVTM and CDR2 ANQGSEA. Trimming shortened V by 7 bases and J by 7 bases, and 20 bases separated the two germline ends. The CDR3 extends over 14 amino acids. The CDR3 loop reads CSAIGLGGTQPQHF. In nucleotides, the CDR3 is TGCAGCGCAATCGGCCTAGGGGGGACCCAGCCCCAGCATTTT. The variable domain in full, with the rest retrieved from reference TRBV29-1 and TRBJ1-5, is SAVISQKPSRDICQRGTSLTIQCQVDSQVTMMFWYRQQPGQSLTLIATANQGSEATYESGFVIDKFPISRPNLTFSTLTVSNMSPEDSSIYLCSAIGLGGTQPQHFGDGTRLSIL.

The V call is TRBV12-3 or TRBV12-4, the J call TRBJ2-5; weak D call: TRBD2 (6 bases). This CDR3 has 14 amino acids. The germline V and J ends were trimmed by 5 bases and 1 base, with 11 bases remaining between them. The CDR3 reads CASSPGTFQETQYF. CDR3 DNA: TGTGCCAGCAGTCCCGGGACTTTCCAAGAGACCCAGTACTTC.

The chain couples TRBV10-3 to TRBJ2-3; a possible D gene is TRBD1 (6 bases). Germline V lookup: CDR1 ENHRY, CDR2 SYGVKD. The CDR3 runs 14 residues. Trimming left V 11 bases short and J 0 bases short, with 15 bases between. CDR3 amino acids: CAAEDSPSTDTQYF. CDR3 DNA sequence: TGTGCCGCCGAGGACAGCCCGAGCACAGATACGCAGTATTTT.

On this clonotype itself: Its ends do not fully match the called genes, so a read error is possible. The gene calls are TRBV10-3 and TRBJ2-3; D unclear. Germline V gene data show CDR1 as ENHRY and CDR2 as SYGVKD. The CDR3 is 14 residues long. CDR3: CAIRSGRHTDTQYF. The CDR3, as DNA: TGCGCCATCAGAAGTGGGCGGCACACAGATACGCAGTATTTT.

The chain recombines TRBV20-1 with TRBJ2-3; no clear D. Per germline, CDR1 DFQATT and CDR2 SNEGSKA (reference sequence). The CDR3 totals 14 residues. Trimming removed 0 bases at V and 4 bases at J, with 11 bases between. The CDR3 DNA reads TGCAGTGCTAGAGAGTCCCTATCGGCAGATACGCAGTATTTT. It codes for CSARESLSADTQYF.

This clonotype was seen a single time. This rearrangement joins TRBV28 to TRBJ2-5, with 9 bases fitting TRBD1. The J call may not be correct, given that the DNA end is closer to TRBJ2-7. Germline lookup yields CDR1 MDHEN and CDR2 SYDVKM. The CDR3 consists of 15 residues. CDR3 sequence: CASSDRGRSPYEQYF. CDR3 sequence (DNA): TGTGCCAGCAGTGACAGGGGGAGATCCCCCTACGAGCAGTACTTC.

The table lists this clonotype with a few counts. The J gene is TRBJ2-1, the V gene TRBV6-1; D might be TRBD1 (6 bases). The V and J ends lost 5 bases and 7 bases respectively, with 15 bases between them. The CDR3 is 14 residues long. The germline V gene has CDR1 MNHNS and CDR2 SASEGT. In DNA form, the CDR3 reads TGTGCCAGCAGTAATAATTACAGGGCAAATGAGCAGTTCTTC. This encodes CASSNNYRANEQFF.

This clonotype came up a few times. The chain has TRBV6-5 and TRBJ2-5; possibly TRBD1 for D (5 bases). The CDR3 extends over 14 amino acids. Trimming cost V 5 bases and J 2 bases, with 12 bases left between them. The germline V gene encodes CDR1 MNHEY and CDR2 SVGAGI. CDR3 sequence (DNA): TGTGCCAGCAGTGTAAGGGGAACACAAGAGACCCAGTACTTC. The encoded protein is CASSVRGTQETQYF.

The chain recombines TRBV5-5 with TRBJ2-1; no clear D gene. TRBJ2-7 explains the end of the DNA better; the J call may be wrong. Germline V gives CDR1 SGHKS, CDR2 YYEKEE (reference sequence). The CDR3 covers 15 residues. This chain's CDR3 is CASSFDSSSYNEQYF. CDR3 sequence (DNA): TGTGCCAGCAGCTTTGACTCGAGCTCCTACAATGAGCAGTACTTC.

This rearrangement joins TRBV30 to TRBJ2-4; D is unresolved. The last part of the DNA fits TRBJ2-7 better; the J call may be wrong. CDR3 size: 13 residues. Germline-derived CDR1 and CDR2 are GTSNPN and SVGIG (reference sequence). The CDR3 sequence: CAWSAGTPYEQYF. CDR3 coding DNA: TGTGCCTGGAGTGCAGGAACACCCTACGAGCAGTACTTC.

Only a few counts were recorded for this clonotype. V is TRBV6-5 and J is TRBJ1-1, with D possibly being TRBD1 (5 bases). Germline-derived CDR1 and CDR2 are MNHEY and SVGAGI. The V end lost 6 bases, the J end lost 4 bases, and 18 bases lay between the germline ends. This CDR3 has 15 residues. The CDR3 DNA sequence: TGTGCCAGCAGCCTCCGACAGAGGCTGGGCACTGAAGCTTTCTTT. Residues: CASSLRQRLGTEAFF.

The chain couples TRBV27 to TRBJ2-7; D may be TRBD2 (5 bases). CDR1 and CDR2 (germline): MNHEY, SMNVEV (reference sequence). Between the trimmed V and J ends, which lost 4 bases and 7 bases, there was a span of 17 bases. CDR3 length: 14 residues. CDR3 residues: CASSSGNWFIEQYF. The CDR3 DNA sequence: TGTGCCAGCAGTTCGGGGAATTGGTTCATTGAGCAGTACTTC.

This clonotype was seen a few times. The chain couples TRBV3-1 to TRBJ2-5, with 7 bases aligning to TRBD2. Germline V gene lookup returns CDR1 LGHDT and CDR2 YNNKEL (reference sequence). The junction had 4 bases not matched to a gene; V was cut back by 3 bases and J by 3 bases. The CDR3 is made up of 14 amino acids. In nucleotides, the CDR3 is TGTGCCAGCAGCCAGGCCGGGACTAAAGAGACCCAGTACTTC. Its protein is CASSQAGTKETQYF.

The chain combines TRBV7-9 with TRBJ2-5; D is ambiguous. Germline CDR1 SEHNR, CDR2 FQNEAQ (reference sequence). The CDR3 loop spans 16 amino acids. Between the trimmed V and J ends, which lost 0 bases and 0 bases, there was a span of 11 bases. The CDR3 DNA is TGTGCCAGCAGCTTAGCTTTAGGAACAGACCAAGAGACCCAGTACTTC. This encodes CASSLALGTDQETQYF.

The genes are TRBV20-1 and TRBJ2-7; no definite D call. Between the trimmed V and J ends, which lost 4 bases and 0 bases, there was a span of 13 bases. Germline values: CDR1 DFQATT, CDR2 SNEGSKA (reference sequence). The CDR3 extends over 14 amino acids. CDR3 in DNA: TGCAGTGCTAAGCCGACACAGAGCTCCTACGAGCAGTACTTC. It encodes CSAKPTQSSYEQYF.

This clonotype was observed a handful of times. The V and J genes are TRBV4-2 and TRBJ2-7, with 12 bases fitting TRBD2. Germline assignment: CDR1 LGHNA and CDR2 YNFKEQ. V shed 4 bases, J shed 2 bases, and the junction held 15 bases outside the gene matches. CDR3 size: 19 residues. The CDR3 reads CASSPTGLAGGPWAYEQYF. The CDR3 DNA sequence: TGTGCCAGCAGCCCCACGGGGCTAGCGGGAGGGCCGTGGGCCTACGAGCAGTACTTC.

The chain carries TRBV5-1 and TRBJ2-5; the match to TRBD1 covers 8 bases. The J call may be mistaken, given a closer DNA end match to TRBJ2-7. The length of the CDR3 is 14 residues. Germline CDR1 and CDR2: SGHRS and YFSETQ. The CDR3 region has the DNA TGCGCCAGCAGCTTTGCGGGACAGGCTTCCGAGCAGTACTTC. It yields the protein CASSFAGQASEQYF.

The chain is built from TRBV10-3 and TRBJ1-1; D call uncertain. Deletions cut 3 bases from V and 1 base from J, with 9 bases between. Germline V CDR1 and CDR2: ENHRY, SYGVKD. The CDR3 covers 14 residues. The CDR3 DNA follows: TGTGCCATCAGTGACGTACAAACGAACACTGAAGCTTTCTTT. It specifies CAISDVQTNTEAFF.

CDR3 sequence: CASSWTGSFYGYTF. The CDR3 DNA is TGCGCCAGCAGCTGGACAGGGTCCTTCTATGGCTACACCTTC. This chain uses TRBV5-1 with TRBJ1-2; 8 nucleotides line up with TRBD1. V lost 3 bases, J lost 4 bases, and 5 bases stayed unmatched. Germline V CDR1 and CDR2: SGHRS, YFSETQ. There are 14 residues in the CDR3. The full variable domain, completed using reference TRBV5-1 and TRBJ1-2, is KAGVTQTPRYLIKTRGQQVTLSCSPISGHRSVSWYQQTPGQGLQFLFEYFSETQRNKGNFPGRFSGRQFSNSRSEMNVSTLELGDSALYLCASSWTGSFYGYTFGSGTRLTVV.

This sequence joins TRBV6-2 or TRBV6-3 and TRBJ2-4; 7 nucleotides agree with TRBD1. The J call may be wrong; the DNA end is better matched by TRBJ2-5. The germline V gene has CDR1 MNHEY and CDR2 SVGEGT. CDR3 size: 15 residues. DNA of the CDR3: TGTGCCAGCAGTTATCAGAACAGGGGTCACGAGACCCAGTACTTC. Translating gives CASSYQNRGHETQYF.

In this sample, this clonotype turned up a few times. The chain combines TRBV9 with TRBJ2-7; D is possibly TRBD2 (6 bases). V lost 2 bases, J lost 3 bases, and 21 bases lay in between. There are 17 residues in the CDR3. CDR1 is SGDLS and CDR2 is YYNGEE in the germline V gene. The CDR3: CASSVGGTSIGLYEQYF. CDR3 in DNA: TGTGCCAGCAGCGTCGGCGGGACCTCGATAGGCCTCTACGAGCAGTACTTC. The complete variable domain, with remaining parts taken from reference TRBV9 and TRBJ2-7, reads DSGVTQTPKHLITATGQRVTLRCSPRSGDLSVYWYQQSLDQGLQFLIQYYNGEERAKGNILERFSAQQFPDLHSELNLSSLELGDSALYFCASSVGGTSIGLYEQYFGPGTRLTVT.

The J gene is TRBJ1-5, the V gene TRBV6-1; TRBD1 aligns across 7 bases. V lost 4 bases to trimming and J lost 8 bases; unmatched junction nucleotides: 11. Germline V lookup: CDR1 MNHNS, CDR2 SASEGT. The CDR3 loop spans 15 amino acids. This CDR3 is CASSGQNRGGEPQHF. For the CDR3, the DNA is TGTGCCAGCAGTGGACAAAACAGGGGAGGGGAGCCCCAGCATTTT.

V is TRBV21-1 and J is TRBJ2-7; the table's D call TRBD1 went unverified against the DNA. TRBV21-1 is a known pseudogene. The CDR3 is 13 residues long. The CDR3 spells CARGGTGSYEQYF. CDR3 sequence (DNA): TGTGCCAGGGGGGGGACAGGGTCCTACGAGCAGTACTTC.

The chain has TRBV9 and TRBJ2-3; 10 bases align to TRBD1. The length of the CDR3 is 16 residues. V gave up 4 bases and J gave up 5 bases; unmatched junction bases: 10. Germline values: CDR1 SGDLS, CDR2 YYNGEE. This CDR3 reads CASSIGTGDLRDTQYF. The CDR3 nucleotides are TGTGCCAGCAGCATAGGGACAGGGGACCTTCGAGATACGCAGTATTTT.

The chain carries TRBV20-1 and TRBJ2-5; 9 positions agree with TRBD2. The J call may be wrong; the DNA end is better matched by TRBJ2-7. Per the germline V gene, CDR1 is DFQATT and CDR2 is SNEGSKA (reference sequence). CDR3 length: 15 residues. The DNA of the CDR3 is TGCAGTGCTAGTCCGTCCAGCGGGGGGAACTACGAGCAGTACTTC. Translated, it gives CSASPSSGGNYEQYF.

This clonotype has more than one count but fewer than ten. The chain recombines TRBV2 with TRBJ1-1, with D unclear. CDR1 is SNHLY, CDR2 FYNNEI, per germline. The CDR3 length is 10 residues. Trimming took 4 bases from V and 8 from J, leaving 5 bases between them. The CDR3 loop is CASSGREAFF. The CDR3 DNA reads as TGTGCCAGCAGTGGAAGGGAAGCTTTCTTT. The variable domain in full, completed from reference TRBV2 and TRBJ1-1, reads EPEVTQTPSHQVTQMGQEVILRCVPISNHLYFYWYRQILGQKVEFLVSFYNNEISEKSEIFDDQFSVERPDGSNFTLKIRSTKLEDSAMYFCASSGREAFFGQGTRLTVV.

As concerns this clonotype: One end of the junction does not line up with germline, which may come from a read error. The V gene is TRBV10-3, the J gene TRBJ2-5; 8 bases match TRBD1. Per germline, CDR1 ENHRY and CDR2 SYGVKD. The CDR3 spans 15 residues. The CDR3 is CAIGESRQGTETQYF. Written as DNA, the CDR3 is TGTGCCATCGGTGAGTCTCGACAGGGGACAGAGACCCAGTACTTC.